At least ten counts were recorded for the clone carrying this T cell receptor (beta chain). Ophthalmopathy in the donors was of moderate-to-severe activity, with CAS ≥3, NOSPECS ≥4 and duration under 3 months. The record originates from a study of Graves' ophthalmopathy and Graves' hyperthyroidism. RNA transcripts provided the template for amplifying TCR beta CDR3 regions. RT-PCR with HTBI primers came first, then second-round multiplex PCR. TCRdb reprocessed the multiplex PCR reads with MiXCR, giving one entry per CDR3 protein. The sample holds about 220,000 distinct CDR3 sequences, roughly a fifth seen once. This CDR3 is built from 14 residues. The germline V and J ends were trimmed by 2 bases and 2 bases, with 9 bases remaining between them. The V gene's germline CDR1 is SGHAT and CDR2 FQDESV (reference sequence).

Sequencing was carried out using peripheral blood. The source is a woman between 50 and 59 years old with Graves' ophthalmopathy. The genes are TRBV11-1 and TRBJ2-5; D unresolved. Here the CDR3 DNA reads TGTGCCAGCAGCTTATCCAGGCGTCAAGAGACCCAGTACTTC. Residues: CASSLSRRQETQYF.